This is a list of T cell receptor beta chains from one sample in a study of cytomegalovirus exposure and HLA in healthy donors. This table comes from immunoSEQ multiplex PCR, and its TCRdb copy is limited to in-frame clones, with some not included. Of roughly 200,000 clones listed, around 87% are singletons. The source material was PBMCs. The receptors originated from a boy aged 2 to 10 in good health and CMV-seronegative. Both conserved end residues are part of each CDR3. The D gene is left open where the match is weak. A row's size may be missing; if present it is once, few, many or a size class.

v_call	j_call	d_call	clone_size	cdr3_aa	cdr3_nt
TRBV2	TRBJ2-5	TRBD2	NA	CASINPGLAGGPEETQYF	TGTGCCAGCATTAATCCGGGACTAGCGGGAGGGCCCGAGGAGACCCAGTACTTC
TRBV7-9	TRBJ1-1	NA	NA	CASSPEGVSNRLNTEAFF	TGTGCCAGCAGCCCCGAGGGGGTCAGTAACAGATTGAACACTGAGGCTTTCTTT
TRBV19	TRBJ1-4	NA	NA	CASNRQSNEKLFF	TGTGCCAGTAACAGGCAATCTAATGAAAAACTGTTTTTT
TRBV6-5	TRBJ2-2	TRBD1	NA	CASSYKRGPGELFF	TGTGCCAGCAGCTATAAAAGGGGGCCCGGGGAGCTGTTTTTT
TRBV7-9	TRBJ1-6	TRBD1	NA	CASSFGQGGSPLHF	TGTGCCAGCAGCTTCGGACAGGGCGGTTCACCCCTCCACTTT
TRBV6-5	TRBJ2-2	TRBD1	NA	CASNRQGRGTGELFF	TGTGCCAGCAACCGACAGGGTCGGGGCACCGGGGAGCTGTTTTTT
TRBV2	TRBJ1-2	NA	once	CASQGRGGYGYTF	TGTGCCAGCCAGGGTAGGGGAGGCTATGGCTACACCTTC
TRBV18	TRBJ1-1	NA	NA	CASSPTAAGMNTEAFF	TGTGCCAGCTCACCGACCGCCGCAGGGATGAACACTGAAGCTTTCTTT
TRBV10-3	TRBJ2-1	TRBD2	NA	CAISGGQYNEQFF	TGTGCCATCTCGGGAGGACAATACAATGAGCAGTTCTTC
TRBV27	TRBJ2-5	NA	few	CASSLYPQETQYF	TGTGCCAGCAGTTTATATCCGCAAGAGACCCAGTACTTC
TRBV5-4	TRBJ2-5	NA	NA	CASSLDRVRSLETQYF	TGTGCCAGCAGCTTGGATCGAGTGAGGAGCTTAGAGACCCAGTACTTC
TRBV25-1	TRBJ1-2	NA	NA	CASSDSRGNSGYTF	TGTGCCAGCAGTGATAGTCGGGGGAATAGTGGCTACACCTTC
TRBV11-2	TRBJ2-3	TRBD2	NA	CASSPRLAITDTQYF	TGTGCCAGCAGCCCCCGACTAGCGATCACAGATACGCAGTATTTT
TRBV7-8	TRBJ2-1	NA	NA	CASSLAGALVLFF	TGTGCCAGCAGCTTAGCTGGAGCCCTAGTCTTGTTCTTC
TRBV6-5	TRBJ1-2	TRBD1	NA	CASIRTGGRNGYTF	TGTGCCAGCATCCGGACAGGGGGCCGGAATGGCTACACCTTC
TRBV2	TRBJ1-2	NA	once	CASGAGLDSYGYTF	TGTGCCAGCGGGGCAGGGCTTGATTCCTATGGCTACACCTTC
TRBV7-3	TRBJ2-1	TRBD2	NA	CASSPSSSGGAGEQFF	TGTGCCAGCAGCCCATCCTCTAGCGGGGGGGCCGGTGAGCAGTTCTTC
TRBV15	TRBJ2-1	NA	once	CATSRDPATYNEQFF	TGTGCCACCAGCAGAGACCCTGCCACATACAATGAGCAGTTCTTC
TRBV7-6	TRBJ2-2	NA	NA	CASSSQGEGTGELFF	TGTGCCAGCAGCTCACAGGGTGAGGGCACCGGGGAGCTGTTTTTT
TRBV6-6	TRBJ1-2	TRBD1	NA	CASRTGIGYGYTF	TGTGCCAGCAGGACAGGGATTGGCTATGGCTACACCTTC
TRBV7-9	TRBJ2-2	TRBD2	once	CASRTSGGDTGELFF	TGTGCCAGCAGAACTAGCGGGGGGGACACCGGGGAGCTGTTTTTT
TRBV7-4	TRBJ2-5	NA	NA	CASSPLPGLNQETQYF	TGTGCCAGCAGCCCTCTCCCGGGACTCAACCAAGAGACCCAGTACTTC
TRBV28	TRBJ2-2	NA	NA	CASSFGSGATGELFF	TGTGCCAGCAGTTTTGGTAGTGGGGCCACCGGGGAGCTGTTTTTT
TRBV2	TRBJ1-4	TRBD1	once	CASNTGQANEKLFF	TGTGCCAGCAACACGGGACAGGCTAATGAAAAACTGTTTTTT
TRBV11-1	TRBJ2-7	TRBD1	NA	CASSLRRTGSSYEQYF	TGTGCCAGCAGCTTACGACGGACAGGGAGCTCCTACGAGCAGTACTTC
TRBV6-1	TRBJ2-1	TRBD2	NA	CASSARELAGTINSYNEQFF	TGTGCCAGCAGTGCGCGAGAACTAGCGGGTACTATTAACTCCTACAATGAGCAGTTCTTC
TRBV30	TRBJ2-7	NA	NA	CAWSTGYEQYF	TGTGCCTGGAGCACAGGTTACGAGCAGTACTTC
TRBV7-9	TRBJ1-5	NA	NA	CASSSGFYRQPQHF	TGTGCCAGCAGCTCCGGTTTCTACAGGCAGCCCCAGCATTTT
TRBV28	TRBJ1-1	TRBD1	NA	CASSPGQGGTEAFF	TGTGCCAGCAGTCCCGGACAGGGAGGGACTGAAGCTTTCTTT
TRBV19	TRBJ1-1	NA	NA	CASSIARDTEAFF	TGTGCCAGTAGTATAGCTCGGGACACTGAAGCTTTCTTT
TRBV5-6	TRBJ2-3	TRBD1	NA	CASSFRQGVDTQYF	TGTGCCAGCAGCTTTAGACAGGGGGTAGATACGCAGTATTTT
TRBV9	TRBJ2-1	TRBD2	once	CASTTREGGSYNEQFF	TGTGCCAGCACCACGAGGGAGGGAGGATCCTACAATGAGCAGTTCTTC
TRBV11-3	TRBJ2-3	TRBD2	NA	CASSPGREGSDTQYF	TGTGCCAGCAGCCCAGGGCGGGAGGGGTCAGATACGCAGTATTTT
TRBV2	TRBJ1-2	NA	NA	CASSDRDYAPIANYGYTF	TGTGCCAGCAGTGATCGGGACTACGCTCCAATAGCTAACTATGGCTACACCTTC
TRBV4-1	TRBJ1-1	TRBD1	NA	CASSPEGTGRGTEAFF	TGCGCCAGCAGCCCGGAGGGGACAGGAAGAGGAACTGAAGCTTTCTTT
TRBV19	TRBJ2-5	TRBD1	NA	CASSTTPDRDKETQYF	TGTGCCAGTAGTACGACCCCGGACAGGGATAAAGAGACCCAGTACTTC
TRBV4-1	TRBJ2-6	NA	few	CASSQDRGELGRKSGANVLTF	TGCGCCAGCAGCCAAGATCGAGGAGAACTAGGGAGGAAGTCTGGGGCCAACGTCCTGACTTTC
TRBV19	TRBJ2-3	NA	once	CASSIGSLTDTQYF	TGTGCCAGTAGTATAGGTTCACTCACAGATACGCAGTATTTT
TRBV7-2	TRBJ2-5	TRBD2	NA	CAIKTSGDGGTQYF	TGTGCCATCAAGACTAGCGGGGATGGGGGGACCCAGTACTTC
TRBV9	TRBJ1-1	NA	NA	CASSVAPQGGNTEAFF	TGTGCCAGCAGCGTAGCGCCTCAAGGGGGGAACACTGAAGCTTTCTTT
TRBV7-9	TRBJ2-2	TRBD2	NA	CASSRILAGGTSGELFF	TGTGCCAGCAGCCGAATCCTAGCGGGAGGGACATCCGGGGAGCTGTTTTTT
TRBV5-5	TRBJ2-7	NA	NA	CASSPLSSYEQYF	TGTGCCAGCAGCCCCCTCAGCTCCTACGAGCAGTACTTC
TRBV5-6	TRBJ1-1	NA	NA	CASSLGGYRNTEAFF	TGTGCCAGCAGCTTGGGAGGGTATAGAAACACTGAAGCTTTCTTT
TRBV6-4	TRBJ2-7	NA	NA	CASSEGPDGVHEQYF	TGTGCCAGCAGTGAGGGGCCAGATGGGGTGCACGAGCAGTACTTC
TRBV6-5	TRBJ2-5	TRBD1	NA	CASSGPQGVETQYF	TGTGCCAGCAGTGGCCCGCAGGGGGTAGAGACCCAGTACTTC